This T cell receptor beta chain was captured by sequencing in a study of Graves' ophthalmopathy and Graves' hyperthyroidism. Amplification of TCR beta CDR3 regions used RNA transcripts. A first-round RT-PCR used HTBI primers, followed by a second-round multiplex PCR. TCRdb itself ran the multiplex PCR reads through MiXCR, one entry per CDR3 protein. The repertoire holds hundreds of thousands of distinct CDR3 sequences, approximately 21% seen once, with approximately 3.2% in the top ten. V shed 5 bases and J 7 bases; nucleotides not matched to a gene: 16. Germline V CDR1 and CDR2: MDHEN, SYDVKM. CDR3 length equals 17 residues.

Sequenced input: peripheral blood. The source of this sequence is a woman younger than 35 with stable Graves' hyperthyroidism. The chain combines TRBV28 with TRBJ1-5; 8 nucleotides line up with TRBD1. DNA of the CDR3: TGTGCCAGCAGTCAACCTTCCGGGACAGGTAGGAGCCAGCCCCAGCATTTT. Translated, it gives CASSQPSGTGRSQPQHF.